Listed below are T cell receptor beta chains from one sample, sequenced in a study of early T cells in non-severe SARS-CoV-2 infection. TCRdb analysed the 5' RACE reads with MiXCR anew, one entry per CDR3 protein. The sample yields approximately 58,000 distinct CDR3 sequences, 9% to 15% seen once. This material consisted of whole blood, taken at baseline. These receptors originate from an adult who was a healthcare worker with PCR-confirmed SARS-CoV-2 infection or an uninfected control (not recorded which). Each CDR3 is given without its conserved first and last residue. Each record gives: D gene, J gene, V gene, CDR3 length, CDR3 protein. The D gene is left open where the match is weak.

d_gene: TRBD2
j_gene: TRBJ2-7
v_gene: TRBV7-9
len: 14
CDR3aa: ASSLTGTSGKYEQY

d_gene: NA
j_gene: TRBJ1-5
v_gene: TRBV4-3
len: 13
CDR3aa: ASSQDSAVNQPQH

d_gene: TRBD1
j_gene: TRBJ2-7
v_gene: TRBV12-3/TRBV12-4
len: 12
CDR3aa: ASRLGQGTYEQY

d_gene: NA
j_gene: TRBJ2-3
v_gene: TRBV27
len: 9
CDR3aa: ASYLGDTQY

d_gene: NA
j_gene: TRBJ2-7
v_gene: TRBV5-1
len: 11
CDR3aa: ASSLGLTYEQY

d_gene: NA
j_gene: TRBJ2-6
v_gene: TRBV14
len: 16
CDR3aa: ASSQEGHRFSGANVLT

d_gene: NA
j_gene: TRBJ2-3
v_gene: TRBV6-2/TRBV6-3
len: 14
CDR3aa: ASSYGRGATTDTQY

d_gene: NA
j_gene: TRBJ1-1
v_gene: TRBV11-3
len: 12
CDR3aa: ASSYRRRNTEAF

d_gene: NA
j_gene: TRBJ2-3
v_gene: TRBV7-8
len: 10
CDR3aa: ASSFNRDVQY

d_gene: NA
j_gene: TRBJ2-5
v_gene: TRBV12-3/TRBV12-4
len: 10
CDR3aa: ASSIYGETQY

d_gene: NA
j_gene: TRBJ1-4
v_gene: TRBV12-3/TRBV12-4
len: 12
CDR3aa: ASSYGGAGEKLF

d_gene: NA
j_gene: TRBJ2-5
v_gene: TRBV6-1
len: 11
CDR3aa: ASTASYQETQY

d_gene: TRBD2
j_gene: TRBJ2-2
v_gene: TRBV6-5
len: 17
CDR3aa: ASSPPRTSGRWDTGELF

d_gene: NA
j_gene: TRBJ2-1
v_gene: TRBV7-8
len: 12
CDR3aa: ASSLETRTNEQF

d_gene: NA
j_gene: TRBJ1-2
v_gene: TRBV11-2
len: 11
CDR3aa: ASSLGFDYGYT

d_gene: NA
j_gene: TRBJ1-2
v_gene: TRBV27
len: 11
CDR3aa: ASSYVGSYGFT